This record covers a single T cell receptor (beta chain). Which cohort a participant joined came from the clinical history participants gave. This sample is part of a study of blood T cell repertoires in COVID-19. Repertoires were generated with immunoSEQ multiplex PCR, while TCRdb's copy carries only in-frame clones and drops some. This sample has more than 200,000 clones, with approximately 86% found just once. V was pared by 2 bases and J by 4 bases, with 13 bases between. Per the germline V gene, CDR1 is SGHRS and CDR2 is YFSETQ. This CDR3 has 15 amino acids. The sample comprised PBMCs or T cells enriched from blood (not recorded which). The sequence was collected from a woman between 45 and 65 years old who had recovered from COVID-19. The chain is built from TRBV5-1 and TRBJ1-3; possible D gene TRBD1, 6 bases. CDR3 bases: TGCGCCAGCAGCTTTACGGGACACACGGGAAACACCATATATTTT. It yields the protein CASSFTGHTGNTIYF. The whole variable domain, remainder taken from reference TRBV5-1 and TRBJ1-3, is KAGVTQTPRYLIKTRGQQVTLSCSPISGHRSVSWYQQTPGQGLQFLFEYFSETQRNKGNFPGRFSGRQFSNSRSEMNVSTLELGDSALYLCASSFTGHTGNTIYFGEGSWLTVV.